This entry lists 18 T cell receptor beta chains sequenced from one sample in a study of cytomegalovirus exposure and HLA in healthy donors. 13 Jbeta primers and 60 Vbeta primers were used for the PCR. Sequencing was performed with immunoSEQ multiplex PCR; in TCRdb, only in-frame clones are kept and a portion is missing. The sample includes tens of thousands of clones, 70% to 85% of them seen just once. The sample taken for sequencing was PBMCs. The receptors were sampled from a woman in her thirties or forties in good health and CMV-seronegative.

This chain joins TRBV9 and TRBJ2-1; possibly TRBD2 for D (6 bases). The V gene's germline CDR1 is SGDLS and CDR2 YYNGEE. Trimming shortened V by 6 bases and J by 0 bases, and 13 bases separated the two germline ends. The CDR3 runs to 15 residues. CDR3 DNA sequence: TGTGCCAGCACCTCCTCCGGGAGCTCCTACAATGAGCAGTTCTTC. The encoded protein is CASTSSGSSYNEQFF.

CDR3 DNA sequence: TGTGCCAGCAGGCTCGGGGGGGCTAATGAAAAACTGTTTTTT. This encodes CASRLGGANEKLFF. The chain joins TRBV6-6 to TRBJ1-4; TRBD1 is a possible D gene (5 bases). The CDR3 totals 14 residues. Germline V gene lookup returns CDR1 MNHNY and CDR2 SVGAGI (reference sequence). The V end lost 6 bases, the J end lost 3 bases, and 11 bases lay between the germline ends.

This clone was seen a single time. The chain carries TRBV15 and TRBJ1-5, with 10 bases fitting TRBD1. Germline trimming cut 3 bases from V and 6 bases from J; bases unmatched to any gene: 5. CDR1 LNHNV and CDR2 YYDKDF come from the germline V gene (reference sequence). The CDR3 sequence is 15 residues long. CDR3 sequence reads: CATSRTGGTFQPQHF. DNA for the CDR3: TGTGCCACCAGCAGGACAGGGGGCACTTTTCAGCCCCAGCATTTT.

The chain uses TRBV7-9 and TRBJ2-3, with 7 bases matching TRBD1. CDR3 length equals 14 residues. V lost 7 bases to trimming and J lost 3 bases; unmatched junction nucleotides: 7. Germline CDR1 reads SEHNR; CDR2 reads FQNEAQ (reference sequence). CDR3 residues: CASNRGRVTDTQYF. As DNA, the CDR3 is TGTGCCAGCAATAGGGGGCGCGTAACAGATACGCAGTATTTT.

The chain couples TRBV5-4 to TRBJ2-1; 7 bases are shared with TRBD1. This CDR3 is built from 13 residues. Germline V CDR1 and CDR2: SGHNT, YYREEE (reference sequence). Trimming removed 4 bases from V and 8 bases from J; junction bases left unmatched: 6. CDR3 DNA: TGTGCCAGCAGCCGACAGGGTACCGATGAGCAGTTCTTC. Translating gives CASSRQGTDEQFF.

The V gene is TRBV11-2, the J gene TRBJ2-3; D is perhaps TRBD1 (6 bases). From germline, CDR1 is SGHAT and CDR2 FQNNGV. The CDR3 covers 13 residues. The V gene lost 6 bases and the J gene lost 5 bases, with 12 bases spanning the gap. CDR3: CASRWTVGDTQYF. CDR3 coding DNA: TGTGCCAGCAGGTGGACAGTTGGAGATACGCAGTATTTT.

CDR3 sequence: CASSVDTYSGNTIYF. CDR3 coding DNA: TGTGCCAGCAGCGTAGACACGTACTCTGGAAACACCATATATTTT. This chain joins TRBV9 and TRBJ1-3; D not certain. V dropped 0 bases and J dropped 0 bases, with 7 bases sitting between them. The germline CDR1 and CDR2 sequences are SGDLS and YYNGEE. This CDR3 is 15 amino acids long.

V usage is TRBV5-1 and J usage is TRBJ2-7; the match to TRBD1 covers 10 bases. The V gene end was trimmed by 1 base and the J gene end by 3 bases; junction bases not matched to a gene: 4. CDR3 size: 15 residues. Germline V gene data show CDR1 as SGHRS and CDR2 as YFSETQ. This chain's CDR3 is CASSLSGQGNYEQYF. DNA of the CDR3: TGCGCCAGCAGCTTGTCGGGACAGGGGAACTACGAGCAGTACTTC.

This clone turned up a few times. The gene calls are TRBV12-5 and TRBJ2-1; D gene ambiguous. V was trimmed by 6 bases and J by 8 bases, leaving 8 bases between them. This CDR3 has 11 residues. The germline V gene encodes CDR1 LGHNT and CDR2 FRNRAP. CDR3 sequence: CASGYRDEQFF. The CDR3 bases are TGTGCTAGTGGATACAGAGATGAGCAGTTCTTC.

This clone was seen once. This chain joins TRBV29-1 and TRBJ2-7, with TRBD1 identical over 7 bases. The CDR3 has 12 residues. The J segment lost 3 bases and the V segment lost 2 bases, leaving 1 base of the junction unmatched. CDR1 SQVTM and CDR2 ANQGSEA come from the germline V gene. DNA for the CDR3: TGCAGCGTTGAACAGGGGGACTACGAGCAGTACTTC. It translates to CSVEQGDYEQYF.

The V call is TRBV7-3, the J call TRBJ2-6; D possibly corresponds to TRBD2 (7 bases). The germline CDR1 and CDR2 sequences are SGHTA and FQGTGA. The V end lost 5 bases, the J end lost 0 bases, and 11 bases lay between the germline ends. The CDR3 extends over 16 amino acids. The CDR3 region is CASSPGGDSGANVLTF. CDR3 in DNA: TGTGCCAGCAGCCCGGGGGGCGACTCTGGGGCCAACGTCCTGACTTTC. Using reference TRBV7-3 and TRBJ2-6 for the parts outside the CDR3, the full variable domain is GAGVSQTPSNKVTEKGKYVELRCDPISGHTALYWYRQSLGQGPEFLIYFQGTGAADDSGLPNDRFFAVRPEGSVSTLKIQRTERGDSAVYLCASSPGGDSGANVLTFGAGSRLTVL.

This sequence joins TRBV11-2 and TRBJ2-1, with 8 bases lining up with TRBD2. The germline CDR1 and CDR2 sequences are SGHAT and FQNNGV. V was clipped by 2 bases and J by 2 bases; unmatched bases: 8. This CDR3 contains 17 residues. The CDR3 spells CASSLTSLAGPYNEQFF. The CDR3 DNA reads TGTGCCAGCAGCTTAACATCGCTAGCGGGTCCCTACAATGAGCAGTTCTTC.

V and J are TRBV6-1 and TRBJ1-4, with a tentative D call TRBD1 (5 bases). The length of the CDR3 is 15 residues. Trimming took off 10 bases at V and 9 bases at J, with 24 bases between the two ends. Germline V gene data show CDR1 as MNHNS and CDR2 as SASEGT. CDR3 residues: CATGDQGAGGKKLFF. The CDR3 DNA is TGTGCCACCGGCGACCAAGGGGCAGGTGGGAAAAAACTGTTTTTT.

The chain is built from TRBV6-6 and TRBJ1-2; maybe TRBD1 (5 bases). Looked up from germline, CDR1 is MNHNY and CDR2 is SVGAGI (reference sequence). Trimming took 4 bases from V and 5 from J, leaving 8 bases between them. CDR3 size: 12 residues. The CDR3, as DNA: TGTGCCAGCAGTTCGGACACGTATGGCTACACCTTC. This codes for CASSSDTYGYTF.

The chain is built from TRBV6-1 and TRBJ1-3; maybe TRBD1 (6 bases). Germline V CDR1 and CDR2: MNHNS, SASEGT. The CDR3 loop spans 14 amino acids. The germline V and J ends were trimmed by 4 bases and 6 bases, with 13 bases remaining between them. The CDR3 region is CASSVTGKENTIYF. The CDR3 DNA is TGTGCCAGCAGTGTGACAGGAAAGGAAAACACCATATATTTT.

The genes are TRBV6-4 and TRBJ2-2; perhaps TRBD1 as D (5 bases). The CDR3 is 14 residues long. Trimming cost V 6 bases and J 1 base, with 9 bases left between them. Germline loops: CDR1 MRHNA, CDR2 SNTAGT. Here the CDR3 reads CASRLQENTGELFF. The CDR3 DNA is TGTGCCAGCAGATTACAGGAGAACACCGGGGAGCTGTTTTTT.

The chain uses TRBV6-5 and TRBJ1-2, with D hard to call. Germline loops: CDR1 MNHEY, CDR2 SVGAGI. The CDR3 loop spans 13 amino acids. Trimming cost V 6 bases and J 3 bases, with 11 bases left between them. CDR3 coding DNA: TGTGCCAGCAGGCCCGACGGAGACTATGGCTACACCTTC. It specifies CASRPDGDYGYTF.

This chain connects TRBV11-3 to TRBJ1-1; 7 nucleotides line up with TRBD1. The CDR3 loop spans 15 amino acids. The germline CDR1 and CDR2 sequences are SGHNT and YENEEA. Trimming removed 1 base from V and 5 bases from J; junction bases left unmatched: 7. CDR3 sequence (DNA): TGTGCCAGCAGCTTAGGACAGGGCCGAGATACTGAAGCTTTCTTT. It encodes CASSLGQGRDTEAFF.